This T cell receptor beta chain was sequenced for a study of T cell repertoires in ileal Crohn's disease. V dropped 0 bases and J dropped 7 bases, with 13 bases sitting between them. From germline, CDR1 is LGHNA and CDR2 YNFKEQ. This CDR3 contains 14 residues. Five hundred nanograms of biopsy DNA per sample underwent TCRB immunosequencing. The protocol was immunoSEQ multiplex PCR, while the TCRdb copy is restricted to in-frame clones and leaves out a portion. The sample has thousands of clones, approximately 80% seen once. The TCR comes from an adult with Crohn's disease. This chain connects TRBV4-2 to TRBJ2-7; TRBD1 might be the D (6 bases). The sequenced sample was ileal tissue. Here the CDR3 DNA reads TGTGCCAGCAGCCAAGATCTGGAGAGGGGGGAGCAGTACTTC. It translates to CASSQDLERGEQYF.